The clone carrying this T cell receptor (beta chain) was counted only a few times. Its cognate antigen is unknown. These data belong to a study of type 1 regulatory T cells. Study context: An in vitro protocol generated T-allo10, a Tr1-enriched, alloantigen-specific CD4 T cell product.

The germline V gene has CDR1 SGHTA and CDR2 FQGNSA. Germline trimming cut 4 bases from V and 3 bases from J; bases unmatched to any gene: 8. CDR3 length: 16 residues. Via MiXCR, TCRdb re-called the reads, giving one row per CDR3 protein. Of about 68,000 distinct CDR3 sequences in the sample, about 60% were seen once. The sequence was obtained from a human donor in good health. The specimen was cultured T cells, either the whole culture or a sorted T cell fraction (not recorded which). Subset defined: Tr1-enriched cell product generated in vitro against host alloantigens. The V and J genes are TRBV7-2 and TRBJ2-7; 11 bases match TRBD2. The CDR3 region is CASSWTPTSGIYEQYF. DNA for the CDR3: TGTGCCAGCAGCTGGACGCCGACTAGCGGGATCTACGAGCAGTACTTC.